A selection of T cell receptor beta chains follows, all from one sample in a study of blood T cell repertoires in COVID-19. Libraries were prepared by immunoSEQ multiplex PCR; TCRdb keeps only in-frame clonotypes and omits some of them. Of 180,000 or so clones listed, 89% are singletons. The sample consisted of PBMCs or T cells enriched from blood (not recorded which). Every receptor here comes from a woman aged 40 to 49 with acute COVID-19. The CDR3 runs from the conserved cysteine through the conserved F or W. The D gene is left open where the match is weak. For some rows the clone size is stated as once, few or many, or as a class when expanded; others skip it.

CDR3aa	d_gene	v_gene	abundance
CAWRASGGQETQYF	TRBD2	TRBV30	.
CASSPGTGVTDTQYF	TRBD1	TRBV3-1/TRBV3-2	.
CASSSGTAGEQFF	.	TRBV7-9	.
CASSLQTSGGAGETQYF	TRBD2	TRBV7-2	.
CASSLTGYGELFF	.	TRBV3-1/TRBV3-2	.
CASSPPRPGGYTF	.	TRBV18	.
CASSLAAGGGEKLFF	TRBD1	TRBV7-2	.
CAISESTGSSRYEQYF	.	TRBV10-3	.
CASSSSSGHNEQFF	.	TRBV7-8	few
CASRSKRGDYEQFF	TRBD2	TRBV11-1	.
CASSLVGTYYGYTF	.	TRBV5-4	.
CASSSGRSGSPLHF	.	TRBV6-4	.
CASSRQSSYNSPLHF	.	TRBV27	.
CSGGQGNNEQFF	TRBD1	TRBV29-1	.
CASSLWTGTEAFF	TRBD1	TRBV7-2	.
CASSLRLAGTDTQYF	TRBD2	TRBV28	.
CASSLLTSGGADEQFF	TRBD2	TRBV7-3	few
CSASSPTQGTYEQYF	.	TRBV20-1	.
CASSPIKDTPYGYTF	.	TRBV27	.
CASSHLADLNTGELFF	TRBD2	TRBV4-1	.
CASSQDPGTLDGYTF	.	TRBV3-1/TRBV3-2	.
CASRSTGHTEAFF	TRBD1	TRBV6-5	.
CAWSVRGDTQYF	.	TRBV30	.
CASSESGREETQYF	.	TRBV25-1	.
CASSQGIGSKSDGYTF	.	TRBV14	once
CASSLAGGSNGELFF	TRBD2	TRBV6-6	.
CASSARTSGSFGELFF	TRBD2	TRBV9	.
CASSEGLRGFGGQWGYTF	.	TRBV2	.
CASRKSGGGYNEQFF	TRBD2	TRBV27	.
CATSREQSQYF	.	TRBV15	.
CASSSEETGAGDTQYF	TRBD1	TRBV7-3	once
CASSYSRDTEAFF	.	TRBV6-5	.
CASSPPIRLAGEGEQFF	TRBD2	TRBV18	few
CAISEFGQGTTEAFF	TRBD1	TRBV10-3	.
CASSLQGTNTGELFF	.	TRBV7-8	.
CASSLAGGSYSGEQYF	TRBD2	TRBV5-5	.
CASSVAGGDEKLFF	.	TRBV9	.
CASSPWNSSYNEQFF	.	TRBV18	.
CASSLAGQLATNEKLFF	TRBD1	TRBV7-8	.
CASSGGVNSGANVLTF	.	TRBV5-1	.
CASSHRTSRDTQYF	TRBD2	TRBV4-1	.
CASSERQVYGYTF	.	TRBV2	.
CASSLGTSGVRSRSYEQYF	TRBD2	TRBV5-5	.
CASSEAGDRRADTQYF	.	TRBV2	.
CASSGAGGGETQYF	TRBD2	TRBV5-1	once
CASSEATSGLPTDTQYF	.	TRBV2	.